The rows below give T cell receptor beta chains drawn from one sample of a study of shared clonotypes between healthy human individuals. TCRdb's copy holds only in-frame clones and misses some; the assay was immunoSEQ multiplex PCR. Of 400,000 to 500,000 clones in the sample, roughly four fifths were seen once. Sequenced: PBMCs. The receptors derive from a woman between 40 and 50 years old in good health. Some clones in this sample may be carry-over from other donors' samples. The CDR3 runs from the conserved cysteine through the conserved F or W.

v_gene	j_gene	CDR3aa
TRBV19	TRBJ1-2	CASSKGGRSYYGYTF
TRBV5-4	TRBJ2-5	CASSFGVLQETQYF
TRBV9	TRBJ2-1	CASNRLGWFDEQFF
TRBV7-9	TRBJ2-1	CASIPGLVYNEQFF
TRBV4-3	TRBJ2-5	CASSLSGRETQYF
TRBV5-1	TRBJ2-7	CASSPRLAGEQYF
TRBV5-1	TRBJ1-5	CASSPDTNQPQHF
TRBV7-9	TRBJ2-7	CASSPMTGRHEQYF
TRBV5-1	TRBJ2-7	CASSLEVGTEQYF
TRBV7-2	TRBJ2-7	CASSRAGTLAYEQYF
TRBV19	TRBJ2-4	CASMARSLAGENIQYF
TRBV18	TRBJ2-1	CASSPLQGGEQFF
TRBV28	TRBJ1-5	CASSGRSYTQPQHF
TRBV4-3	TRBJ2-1	CASSQRSSYNEQFF
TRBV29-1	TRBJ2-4	CSVEEHGETDIQYF
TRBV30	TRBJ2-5	CAWSVGSFSFQETQYF
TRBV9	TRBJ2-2	CASSPIAGITGELFF
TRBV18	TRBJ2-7	CASSPGGSEQYF
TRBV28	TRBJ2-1	CASSPGLYSYNEQFF
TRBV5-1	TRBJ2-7	CASSEDGSYEQYF
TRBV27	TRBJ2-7	CASGAGLGSYEQYF
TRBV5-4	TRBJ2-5	CASSPPGLAGQETQYF
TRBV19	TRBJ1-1	CASSSGTSNTEAFF
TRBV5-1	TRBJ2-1	CASSLGGDNEQFF
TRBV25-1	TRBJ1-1	CASSEYVSTEAFF
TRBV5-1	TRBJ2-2	CASSQPTGELFF
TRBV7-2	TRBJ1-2	CASSLGLGRGQGSSYTF
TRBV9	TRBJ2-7	CASSVAPGTITYEQYF
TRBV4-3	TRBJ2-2	CASSQTGPPLGTGELFF
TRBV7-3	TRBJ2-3	CASSAAGSDTQYF
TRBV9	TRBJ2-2	CASSTTPKAGVVTGELFF
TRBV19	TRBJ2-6	CASAGAVGANVLTF
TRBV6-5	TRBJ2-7	CASKRLAGEYEQYF
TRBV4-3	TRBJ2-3	CASSQGSSGSPYTDTQYF
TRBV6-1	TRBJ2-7	CASSFRDRFSYEQYF
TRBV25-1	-	CASSGHGIDEQYF
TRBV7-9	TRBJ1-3	CASSARTGVGNTIYF
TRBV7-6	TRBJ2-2	CASSLAETGELFF
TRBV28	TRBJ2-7	CASSIWVQDEQYF
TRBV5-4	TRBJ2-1	CASSAGDYSNEQFF
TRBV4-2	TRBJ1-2	CASSPRQGDYGYTF
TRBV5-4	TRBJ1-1	CASRPGLANTEAFF
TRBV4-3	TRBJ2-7	CASSHRNPSYYEQYF
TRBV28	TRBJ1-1	CASGLGPGLNTEAFF
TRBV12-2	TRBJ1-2	CASRFTTGTLYGYTF
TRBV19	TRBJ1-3	CASSIGPLWGSGNTIYF
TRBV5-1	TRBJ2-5	CASELAGGGAQYF
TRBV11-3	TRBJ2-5	CAGGRGAFMTPKQETQYF
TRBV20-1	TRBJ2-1	CSAVRNEQFF
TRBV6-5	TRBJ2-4	CASSYGSGASTNIQYF
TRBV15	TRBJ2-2	CATSRAGAGGELFF
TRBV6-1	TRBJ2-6	CAGGQFASGANVLTF